Below, 23 T cell receptor beta chains from the same sample are listed, as sequenced in a study of OX40 agonist ivuxolimab in advanced cancers. Here immunoSEQ multiplex PCR was the method, and the copy in TCRdb shows in-frame clones only, minus some. The table lists about 49,000 clones, about 88% of them singletons. Sequenced material: CD4+ or CD8+ T cells sorted from blood, taken in a trial of the OX40 agonist ivuxolimab. All receptors derive from an adult with an advanced solid tumor such as melanoma, head and neck, liver or kidney cancer.

J is TRBJ1-2 and V is TRBV19, with D unresolved. Germline CDR1 LNHDA, CDR2 SQIVND (reference sequence). The germline V and J ends were trimmed by 11 bases and 2 bases, with 9 bases remaining between them. The CDR3 is 11 residues long. The CDR3 is CASTTNYGYTF. Here the CDR3 DNA reads TGTGCCTCGACAACAAACTATGGCTACACCTTC. Full variable domain (rest looked up from reference TRBV19 and TRBJ1-2): DGGITQSPKYLFRKEGQNVTLSCEQNLNHDAMYWYRQDPGQGLRLIYYSQIVNDFQKGDIAEGYSVSREKKESFPLTVTSAQKNPTAFYLCASTTNYGYTFGSGTRLTVV.

The chain combines TRBV9 with TRBJ1-5; D gene unclear. The germline V gene has CDR1 SGDLS and CDR2 YYNGEE. The V end was cut by 0 bases, the J end by 8 bases, with 15 bases between. The CDR3 sequence is 15 residues long. CDR3 in amino acids: CASSVGRANEEPQHF. CDR3 bases: TGTGCCAGCAGCGTAGGCCGGGCAAATGAAGAGCCCCAGCATTTT.

The CDR3 DNA reads TGCGCCAGCAGTGCTGGACAGGGGAGCCCAGATACGCAGTATTTT. It codes for CASSAGQGSPDTQYF. The genes are TRBV4-1 and TRBJ2-3; 9 positions agree with TRBD1. The CDR3 covers 15 residues. The germline V gene has CDR1 MGHRA and CDR2 YSYEKL. The V gene end was trimmed by 6 bases and the J gene end by 4 bases; junction bases not matched to a gene: 8.

The chain is built from TRBV18 and TRBJ2-1; D is unresolved. Trimming removed 2 bases at V and 9 bases at J, with 11 bases between. Germline loops: CDR1 KGHSH, CDR2 LQKENI. This CDR3 has 13 residues. In DNA, the CDR3 is TGTGCCAGCTCACCATACGCAGAAGCTGAGCAGTTCTTC. Translation gives CASSPYAEAEQFF.

The chain employs TRBV19 and TRBJ2-3, with D possibly matching TRBD2 (5 bases). Germline V gives CDR1 LNHDA, CDR2 SQIVND (reference sequence). V lost 5 bases and J 0 bases, leaving 9 bases between the germline ends. This CDR3 spans 14 amino acids. CDR3 sequence: CASSLDLSTDTQYF. The CDR3 nucleotides are TGTGCCAGTAGTCTGGACTTAAGCACAGATACGCAGTATTTT.

This rearrangement joins TRBV27 to TRBJ1-5; D is possibly TRBD1 (6 bases). The V gene's germline CDR1 is MNHEY and CDR2 SMNVEV (reference sequence). The CDR3 loop spans 18 amino acids. Trimming removed 8 bases at V and 4 bases at J, with 27 bases between. The CDR3 coding sequence is TGTGCCAGCCCCGGTCGGGCGGGGGCTCCCAGAAGAAATCAGCCCCAGCATTTT. This codes for CASPGRAGAPRRNQPQHF.

The chain is built from TRBV7-3 and TRBJ1-2; no reliable D call. Germline CDR1 is SGHTA and CDR2 is FQGTGA. This CDR3 is built from 13 residues. The V end was cut by 5 bases, the J end by 7 bases, with 14 bases between. The CDR3: CASSPDTLGGYTF. CDR3 nucleotides: TGTGCCAGCAGCCCTGACACGTTGGGTGGCTACACCTTC.

The chain is built from TRBV6-6 and TRBJ2-7; a possible D gene is TRBD1 (6 bases). Trimming removed 6 bases from V and 1 base from J, with 10 bases in between. Germline V gene data show CDR1 as MNHNY and CDR2 as SVGAGI (reference sequence). The CDR3 has 13 amino acids. The CDR3 nucleotides read TGTGCCAGCAGACGACAGGAATCCTACGAGCAGTACTTC. Protein: CASRRQESYEQYF.

J is TRBJ2-2 and V is TRBV7-9; either TRBD1 or TRBD2 may fit D (6 bases each). The V and J ends lost 8 bases and 3 bases respectively, with 19 bases between them. The V gene's germline CDR1 is SEHNR and CDR2 FQNEAQ (reference sequence). The CDR3 is 16 amino acids. In nucleotides, the CDR3 is TGTGCCAGCCTCGCTGGGGGCGGGGTGGACACCGGGGAGCTGTTTTTT. As protein: CASLAGGGVDTGELFF.

The chain combines TRBV18 with TRBJ2-5; TRBD2 aligns across 7 bases. Germline CDR1 reads KGHSH; CDR2 reads LQKENI. This CDR3 has 17 amino acids. V lost 3 bases and J lost 5; bases outside the gene matches: 15. The CDR3 loop reads CASSPAVRLAGGETQYF. CDR3 nucleotide sequence: TGTGCCAGCTCACCCGCCGTACGACTAGCAGGAGGCGAGACCCAGTACTTC.

The table lists this clone with a few counts. The genes are TRBV2 and TRBJ2-5, with 7 nucleotides matching TRBD2. CDR3 length: 13 residues. J gave up 9 bases and V 5 bases, and 9 bases lay outside the gene matches. Germline V gene data show CDR1 as SNHLY and CDR2 as FYNNEI. The CDR3 is CASSLGPGRAQYF. The CDR3 DNA sequence: TGTGCCAGCAGTTTGGGGCCAGGGAGGGCCCAGTACTTC.

The J gene is TRBJ2-7, the V gene TRBV28; 8 bases agree with TRBD2. The CDR3 sequence is 11 residues long. Germline CDR1 is MDHEN and CDR2 is SYDVKM. V shed 9 bases, J shed 3 bases, and the junction held 1 base outside the gene matches. Written as DNA, the CDR3 is TGTGCCAGTAGCGGGAACTACGAGCAGTACTTC. The encoded protein is CASSGNYEQYF.

The chain combines TRBV14 with TRBJ2-5; TRBD2 might be the D (6 bases). Germline CDR1 and CDR2: SGHDN and FVKESK. The length of the CDR3 is 14 residues. Trimming cost V 0 bases and J 3 bases, with 8 bases left between them. CDR3 amino acids: CASSQDGGKETQYF. For the CDR3, the DNA is TGTGCCAGCAGCCAAGATGGGGGGAAAGAGACCCAGTACTTC.

The rearrangement uses TRBV9 and TRBJ2-2; no clear D. The germline V gene encodes CDR1 SGDLS and CDR2 YYNGEE. Trimming stripped 0 bases from V and 6 bases from J, with 12 bases between. This CDR3 spans 15 amino acids. Here the CDR3 DNA reads TGTGCCAGCAGCGTAGCGGGCACCAGCGCCGGGGAGCTGTTTTTT. Translated: CASSVAGTSAGELFF.

V usage is TRBV4-1 and J usage is TRBJ1-1; D remains unclear. Germline loops: CDR1 MGHRA, CDR2 YSYEKL. The CDR3 extends over 14 amino acids. Trimming removed 2 bases from V and 4 bases from J, with 11 bases in between. The CDR3 protein is CASSQPRLGTEAFF. The CDR3 coding sequence is TGCGCCAGCAGCCAACCTAGGTTGGGCACTGAAGCTTTCTTT.

This clone was counted between two and nine times. This chain connects TRBV11-2 to TRBJ2-1, with 8 bases that match TRBD2. Germline CDR1 reads SGHAT; CDR2 reads FQNNGV. The CDR3 covers 14 residues. J lost 8 bases, V lost 3 bases, and 6 bases had no gene match. CDR3 nucleotide sequence: TGTGCCAGCAGCTTGGGCGGGAGGAGGGATGAGCAGTTCTTC. Translated: CASSLGGRRDEQFF. The complete variable domain, with remaining parts taken from reference TRBV11-2 and TRBJ2-1, reads EAGVAQSPRYKIIEKRQSVAFWCNPISGHATLYWYQQILGQGPKLLIQFQNNGVVDDSQLPKDRFSAERLKGVDSTLKIQPAKLEDSAVYLCASSLGGRRDEQFFGPGTRLTVL.

The chain carries TRBV6-7 and TRBJ1-1; TRBD1 agrees at 9 bases. TRBV6-7 is an ORF; its function is uncertain. J was trimmed by 6 bases and V by 6 bases; bases with no gene match: 11. The CDR3 spans 15 residues. CDR3 loop: CASRTGTGSISEAFF. CDR3 coding DNA: TGTGCCAGCAGAACCGGGACAGGGTCAATCTCTGAAGCTTTCTTT.

This chain joins TRBV29-1 and TRBJ2-6, with 7 bases fitting TRBD1. Germline lookup yields CDR1 SQVTM and CDR2 ANQGSEA. V shed 8 bases, J shed 4 bases, and the junction held 8 bases outside the gene matches. The CDR3 sequence is 14 residues long. The DNA for the CDR3 is TGCAGCACCGCGACAGGGTCGGGGGCCAACGTCCTGACTTTC. Translating it yields CSTATGSGANVLTF.

The count of this clone is one. The CDR3 coding sequence is TGTGCCACGTCGCGCGGACGAGGGCAGTCCCCGTACTTC. This sequence encodes CATSRGRGQSPYF. This chain links TRBV6-5 with TRBJ2-4, with TRBD2 as a possible D gene (5 bases). CDR1 and CDR2 from the germline V gene are MNHEY and SVGAGI. The CDR3 has 13 amino acids. V was clipped by 10 bases and J by 15 bases, with 25 bases between them.

The J gene is TRBJ1-1, the V gene TRBV7-8, with D possibly matching TRBD1 (6 bases). The CDR3 contains 16 residues. Deletions cut 4 bases from V and 3 bases from J, with 18 bases between. Per the germline V gene, CDR1 is SGHVS and CDR2 is FQNEAQ. The CDR3 DNA is TGTGCCAGCAGCTCGAAGGCAGGGGATTGGGACACTGAAGCTTTCTTT. Translation: CASSSKAGDWDTEAFF.

The chain combines TRBV15 with TRBJ2-1; 8 bases are a match to TRBD2. The CDR3 is 15 amino acids. The germline CDR1 and CDR2 sequences are LNHNV and YYDKDF (reference sequence). V trimming: 0 bases; J trimming: 8 bases; junction bases outside the gene matches: 6. The CDR3 DNA follows: TGTGCCACCAGCAGAGATCGCGGGAGGTTCTATGAGCAGTTCTTC. Translating gives CATSRDRGRFYEQFF.

The CDR3 region has the DNA TGTGCCAGCAGTGCCAGTACAGGGATCTATGGCTACACCTTC. Its protein is CASSASTGIYGYTF. The chain links TRBV6-1 to TRBJ1-2, with D tentatively TRBD1 (6 bases). The CDR3 length is 14 residues. The ends were cut back, 4 bases at V and 4 bases at J, with 13 bases in the middle. CDR1 is MNHNS, CDR2 SASEGT, per germline.

This clone has just one count. The chain links TRBV6-1 to TRBJ1-5; D is uncertain. The CDR3 length is 15 residues. Germline loops: CDR1 MNHNS, CDR2 SASEGT. Trimming shortened V by 5 bases and J by 5 bases, and 16 bases separated the two germline ends. CDR3 sequence: CASSPRADGYQPQHF. CDR3 in DNA: TGTGCCAGCAGTCCGAGAGCCGACGGTTATCAGCCCCAGCATTTT.